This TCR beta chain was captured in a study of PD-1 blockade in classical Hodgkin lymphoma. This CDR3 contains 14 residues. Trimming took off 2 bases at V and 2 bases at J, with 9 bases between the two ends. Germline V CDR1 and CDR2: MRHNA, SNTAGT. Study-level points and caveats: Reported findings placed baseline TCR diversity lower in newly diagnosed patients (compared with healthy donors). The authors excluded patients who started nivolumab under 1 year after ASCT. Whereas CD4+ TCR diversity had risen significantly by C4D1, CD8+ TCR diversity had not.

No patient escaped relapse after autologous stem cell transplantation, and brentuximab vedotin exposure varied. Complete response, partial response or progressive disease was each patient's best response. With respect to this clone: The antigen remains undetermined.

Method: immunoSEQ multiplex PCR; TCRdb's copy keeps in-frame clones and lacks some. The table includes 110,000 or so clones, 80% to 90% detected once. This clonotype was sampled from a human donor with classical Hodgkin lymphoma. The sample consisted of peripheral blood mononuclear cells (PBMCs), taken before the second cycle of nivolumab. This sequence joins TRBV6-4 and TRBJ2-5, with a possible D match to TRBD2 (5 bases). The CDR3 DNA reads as TGTGCCAGCAGTGACGGCCCGGGACAAGAGACCCAGTACTTC. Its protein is CASSDGPGQETQYF.